This TCR beta chain appears in the sequencing data of a study of T cell changes during pregnancy in multiple sclerosis. Sequencing was performed with immunoSEQ multiplex PCR; in TCRdb, only in-frame clones are kept and a portion is missing. The table includes about 70,000 clones, around 92% detected once. J lost 0 bases, V lost 7 bases, and 6 bases had no gene match. This CDR3 contains 15 residues. Germline V gives CDR1 MGHRA, CDR2 YSYEKL. The TCR comes from a female donor with multiple sclerosis, enrolled in a pregnancy study. The specimen comprised peripheral blood, sampled in the first trimester of pregnancy. The chain joins TRBV4-1 to TRBJ2-1; 7 nucleotides agree with TRBD1. CDR3: CASKETGSSYNEQFF. The CDR3 coding sequence is TGCGCCAGCAAGGAGACAGGGAGCTCCTACAATGAGCAGTTCTTC.